This T cell receptor (beta chain) was sequenced in a study of human T cells and chemical hapten exposure. Methods used by the authors: A typical sample had roughly 87,000 TCRs, with about 20,000 to 700,000 overall. Each CDR3 protein gets one entry after TCRdb re-called the RACE reads with MiXCR. What appears here as the V and J calls and clone size reflects TCRdb's work, not the paper's. The sample has tens of thousands of distinct CDR3 sequences; about 10% are singletons. V shed 6 bases and J shed 12 bases, with 18 bases lying between them. This CDR3 has 13 amino acids. CDR1 and CDR2 from the germline V gene are SGHDN and FVKESK. Time point given: pre-sensitization, week 0. Treatment noted: therapeutic diphenylcyclopropenone sensitization with weekly scalp DPC. This clonotype has just a few counts.

The specimen was whole blood, collected in connection with sensitization to the hapten diphenylcyclopropenone (DPC). The chain combines TRBV14 with TRBJ2-1, with D unresolved. This clonotype was sampled from a woman aged 40 to 50 with alopecia areata. Some clones in this sample may be carry-over from other donors' samples. CDR3 DNA sequence: TGTGCCAGCAGTCCCGACCCAAATGGTAGGCAGTTCTTC. Its translation is CASSPDPNGRQFF. Full variable domain (rest looked up from reference TRBV14 and TRBJ2-1): EAGVTQFPSHSVIEKGQTVTLRCDPISGHDNLYWYRRVMGKEIKFLLHFVKESKQDESGMPNNRFLAERTGGTYSTLKVQPAELEDSGVYFCASSPDPNGRQFFGPGTRLTVL.